This T cell receptor beta chain was identified during a study of OX40 agonist ivuxolimab in advanced cancers. At the level of the whole study: Ivuxolimab was an agonistic, fully human IgG2 monoclonal antibody directed against OX40 (CD134), a costimulatory receptor. Of the roughly 50 dose-escalation patients, hepatocellular carcinoma was present in 19, melanoma in roughly 15, renal cell carcinoma in 9 and head and neck cancer in 9. Prior anti-PD-1, anti-PD-L1 or anti-CTLA-4 therapy was permitted, and checkpoint inhibitors had been received by roughly 40% of dose-escalation patients. The dose-escalation cohort was around 84% male with a mean age of about 60 years, ranging from 23 to 79. The paper covers the monotherapy dose-escalation part of the phase I ivuxolimab trial, which included N of about 51 patients. Intravenous ivuxolimab was administered to patients every 2 weeks at six dose levels: 0.01, 0.1, 0.3, 1.5, 3 and 10 mg/kg. Partial responses were achieved by three dose-escalation patients, of whom one had hepatocellular carcinoma and two had cutaneous melanoma. Peripheral TCRbeta sequencing aimed to test whether ivuxolimab altered TCR sequence diversity and caused clonal T-cell expansion. Overall results and qualifications from the work: In the 0.1-3.0 mg/kg groups, partial responders had among the lowest normalized peripheral clonal expansion, particularly in CD8+ T cells. Clonal expansion of both CD4+ and CD8+ blood T cells was observed from baseline to week 6 at doses 0.1 to 3.0 mg/kg. After ivuxolimab, more expanded clones were found on average in CD8+ T cells than in CD4+ T cells. Which antigens the clonally expanded peripheral T cells were specific for was not determined. Low levels of normalized T-cell clonal expansion were also shown by some nonresponding patients.

This clone has more than one count but fewer than ten. Its antigen is not yet known. No much larger clone exists at a distance of one base, and base qualities are not known. CDR1 and CDR2 were assigned from the germline V gene as SGHRS and YFSETQ. A distance of 9 bases separates the germline ends of V and J, which lose 2 bases and 0 bases respectively. The CDR3 goes from the cysteine to the phenylalanine over 14 residues. CDR3 DNA only is kept here, 42 bases in frame from base 1. Genomic DNA was extracted from sorted cells for sequencing of the TCRbeta CDR3 region. The immunoSEQ Assay was used for sequencing of TCRbeta CDR3 regions. TCRdb limited this immuneACCESS table to in-frame rearrangements with V and J called. A share of clones is missing; checked studies link under half to unresolved V genes, and the rest is unexplained. The sample contains fewer than 60,000 clones, almost 80% of them found a single time. Jointly, the top ten make up 6.5% to 9.5% of the sample.

Patients with autoimmune disease history or receiving systemic immunosuppression were excluded from the trial. Peripheral blood for TCR sequencing was drawn from every dose cohort at baseline, at cycle 4 day 1 and at cycle 7 day 1. The samples were taken from a phase I, first-in-human, multicenter, open-label dose-escalation trial of ivuxolimab. Adults with locally advanced or metastatic head and neck squamous cell, hepatocellular, melanoma or renal cell carcinoma were enrolled in the trial. CD4+ and CD8+ T cells were sorted separately from peripheral blood before TCR sequencing. This sequence originates from an adult with an advanced solid tumor such as melanoma, head and neck, liver or kidney cancer. This chain is built from TRBV5-1 and TRBJ2-7, with the D gene not confidently named. Here the sequenced sample was CD4+ or CD8+ T cells sorted from blood, taken in a trial of the OX40 agonist ivuxolimab. In nucleotides, the sequence is TGCGCCAGCAGCTTCGGGCAGTCCTCCTACGAGCAGTACTTC. Its translation is CASSFGQSSYEQYF.